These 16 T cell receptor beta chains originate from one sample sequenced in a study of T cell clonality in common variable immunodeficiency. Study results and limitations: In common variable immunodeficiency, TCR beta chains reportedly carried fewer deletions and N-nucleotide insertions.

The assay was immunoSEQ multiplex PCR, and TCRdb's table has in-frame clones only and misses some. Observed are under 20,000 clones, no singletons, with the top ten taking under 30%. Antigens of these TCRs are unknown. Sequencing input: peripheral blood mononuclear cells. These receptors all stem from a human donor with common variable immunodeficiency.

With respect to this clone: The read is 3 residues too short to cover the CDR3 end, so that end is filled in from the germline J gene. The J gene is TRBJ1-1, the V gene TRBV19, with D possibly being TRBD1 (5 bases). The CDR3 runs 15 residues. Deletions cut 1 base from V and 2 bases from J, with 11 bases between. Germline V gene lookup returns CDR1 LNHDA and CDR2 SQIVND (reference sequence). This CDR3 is CASSIVGVANTEAFF. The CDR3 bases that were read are TGTGCCAGTAGTATAGTAGGGGTGGCCAACACTGAA.

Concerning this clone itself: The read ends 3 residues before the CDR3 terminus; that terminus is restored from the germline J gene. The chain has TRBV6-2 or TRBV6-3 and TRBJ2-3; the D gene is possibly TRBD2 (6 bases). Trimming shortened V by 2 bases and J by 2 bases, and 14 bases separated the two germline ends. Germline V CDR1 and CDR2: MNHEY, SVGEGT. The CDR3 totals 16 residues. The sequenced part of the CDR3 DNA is TGTGCCAGCAGTTACGATACTAGCAGCTACACAGATACG. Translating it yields CASSYDTSSYTDT. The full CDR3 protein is CASSYDTSSYTDTQYF.

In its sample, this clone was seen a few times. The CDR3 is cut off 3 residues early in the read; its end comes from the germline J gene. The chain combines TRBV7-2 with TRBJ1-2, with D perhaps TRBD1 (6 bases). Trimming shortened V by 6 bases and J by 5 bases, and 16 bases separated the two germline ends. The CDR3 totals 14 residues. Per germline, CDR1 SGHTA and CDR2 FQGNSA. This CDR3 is CASRETLGGYGYTF. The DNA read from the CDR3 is TGTGCCAGCAGAGAAACCTTAGGGGGTTATGGC.

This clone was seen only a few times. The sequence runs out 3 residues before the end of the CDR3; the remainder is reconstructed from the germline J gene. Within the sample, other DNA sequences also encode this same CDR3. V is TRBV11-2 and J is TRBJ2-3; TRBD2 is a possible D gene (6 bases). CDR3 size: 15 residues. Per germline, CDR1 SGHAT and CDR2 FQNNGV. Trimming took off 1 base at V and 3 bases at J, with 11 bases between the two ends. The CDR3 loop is CASSLGAGGTDTQYF. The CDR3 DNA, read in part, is TGTGCCAGCAGCTTAGGAGCCGGGGGTACAGATACG.

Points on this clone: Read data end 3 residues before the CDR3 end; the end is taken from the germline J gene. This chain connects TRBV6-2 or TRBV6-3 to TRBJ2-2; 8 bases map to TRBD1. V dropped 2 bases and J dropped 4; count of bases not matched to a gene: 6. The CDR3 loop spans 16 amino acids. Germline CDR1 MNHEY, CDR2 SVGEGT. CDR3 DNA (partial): TGTGCCAGCAGTTACGGGTATACAGGGGGCACCGGGGAG. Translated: CASSYGYTGGTGE. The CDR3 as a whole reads CASSYGYTGGTGELFF.

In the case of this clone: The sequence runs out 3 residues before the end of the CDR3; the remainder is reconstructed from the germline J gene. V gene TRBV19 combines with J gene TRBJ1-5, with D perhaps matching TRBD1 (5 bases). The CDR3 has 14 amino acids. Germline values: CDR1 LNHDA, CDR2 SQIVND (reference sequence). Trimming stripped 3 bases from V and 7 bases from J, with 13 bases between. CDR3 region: CASSIDRGGQPQHF. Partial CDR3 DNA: TGTGCCAGTAGTATCGATAGGGGAGGACAGCCC.

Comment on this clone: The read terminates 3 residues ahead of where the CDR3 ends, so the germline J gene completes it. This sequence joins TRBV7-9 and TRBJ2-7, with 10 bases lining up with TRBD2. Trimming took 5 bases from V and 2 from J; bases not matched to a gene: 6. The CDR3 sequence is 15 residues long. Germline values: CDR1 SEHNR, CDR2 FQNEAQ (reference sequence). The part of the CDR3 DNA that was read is TGTGCCAGCAGCAAAACTAGCGGGATTACCTACGAG. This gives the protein CASSKTSGITYE. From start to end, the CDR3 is CASSKTSGITYEQYF.

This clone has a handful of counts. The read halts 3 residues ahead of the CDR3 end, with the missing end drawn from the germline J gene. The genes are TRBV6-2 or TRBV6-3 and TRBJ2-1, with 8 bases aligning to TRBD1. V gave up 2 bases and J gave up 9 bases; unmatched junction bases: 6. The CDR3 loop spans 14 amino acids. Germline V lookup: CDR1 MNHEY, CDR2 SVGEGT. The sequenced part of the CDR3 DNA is TGTGCCAGCAGTTACCCAGGGGGCGGCGGTGAG. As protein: CASSYPGGGGE. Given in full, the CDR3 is CASSYPGGGGEQFF.

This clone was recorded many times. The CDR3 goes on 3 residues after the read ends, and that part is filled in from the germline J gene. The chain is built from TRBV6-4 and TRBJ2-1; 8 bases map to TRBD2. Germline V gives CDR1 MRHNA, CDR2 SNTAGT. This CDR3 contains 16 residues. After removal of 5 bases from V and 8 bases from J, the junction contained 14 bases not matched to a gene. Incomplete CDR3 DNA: TGTGCCAGCAGTCAACTAGCGGAAAGTGGGATCGATGAG. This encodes CASSQLAESGIDE. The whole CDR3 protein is CASSQLAESGIDEQFF.

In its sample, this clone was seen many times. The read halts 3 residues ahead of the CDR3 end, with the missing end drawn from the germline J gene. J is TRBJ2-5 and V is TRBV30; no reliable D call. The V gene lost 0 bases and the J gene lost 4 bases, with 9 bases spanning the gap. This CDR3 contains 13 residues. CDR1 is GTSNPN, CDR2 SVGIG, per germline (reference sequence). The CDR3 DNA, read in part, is TGTGCCTGGAGTGTTAACGAAGGAGAGACC. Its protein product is CAWSVNEGET. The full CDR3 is CAWSVNEGETQYF.

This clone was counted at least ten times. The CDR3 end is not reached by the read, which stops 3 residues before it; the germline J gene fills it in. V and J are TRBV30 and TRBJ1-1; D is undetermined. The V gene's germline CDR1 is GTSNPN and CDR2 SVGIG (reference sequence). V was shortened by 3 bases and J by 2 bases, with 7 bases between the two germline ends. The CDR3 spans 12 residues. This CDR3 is CAWRRFNTEAFF. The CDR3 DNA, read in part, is TGTGCCTGGAGACGGTTTAACACTGAA.

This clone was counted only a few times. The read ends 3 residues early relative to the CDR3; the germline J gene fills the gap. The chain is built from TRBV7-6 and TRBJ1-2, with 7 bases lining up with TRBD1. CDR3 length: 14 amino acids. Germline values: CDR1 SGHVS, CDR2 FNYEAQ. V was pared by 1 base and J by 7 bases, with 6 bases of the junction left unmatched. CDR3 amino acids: CASSLDSGGGGYTF. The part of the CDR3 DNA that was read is TGTGCCAGCAGCTTAGATTCAGGGGGTGGTGGC.

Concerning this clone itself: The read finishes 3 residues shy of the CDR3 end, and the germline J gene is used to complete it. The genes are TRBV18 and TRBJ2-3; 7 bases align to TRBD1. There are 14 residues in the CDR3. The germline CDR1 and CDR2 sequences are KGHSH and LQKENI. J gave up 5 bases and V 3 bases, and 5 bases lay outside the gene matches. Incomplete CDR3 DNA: TGTGCCAGCTCACCGACAGGGTTTGGAGATACG. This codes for CASSPTGFGDT. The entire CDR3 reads CASSPTGFGDTQYF.

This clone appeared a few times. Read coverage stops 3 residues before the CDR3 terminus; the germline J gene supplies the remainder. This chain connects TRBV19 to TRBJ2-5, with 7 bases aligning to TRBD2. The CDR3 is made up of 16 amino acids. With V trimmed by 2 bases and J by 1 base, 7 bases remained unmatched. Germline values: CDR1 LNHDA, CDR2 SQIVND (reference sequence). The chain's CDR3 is CASSISAAGVQETQYF. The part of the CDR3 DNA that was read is TGTGCCAGTAGTATATCAGCGGCGGGAGTCCAAGAGACC.

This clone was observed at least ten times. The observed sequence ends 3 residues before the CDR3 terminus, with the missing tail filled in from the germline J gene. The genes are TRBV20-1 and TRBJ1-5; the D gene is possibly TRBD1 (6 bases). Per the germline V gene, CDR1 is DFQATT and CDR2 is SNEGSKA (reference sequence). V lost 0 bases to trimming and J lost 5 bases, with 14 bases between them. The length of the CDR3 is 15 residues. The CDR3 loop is CSARDPGQMYQPQHF. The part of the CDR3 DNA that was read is TGCAGTGCTAGAGATCCGGGACAAATGTATCAGCCC.

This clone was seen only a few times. CDR3: CAPVRAGELFF. The sequenced part of the CDR3 DNA is TGTGCCCCGGTGAGGGCGGGGGAG. This chain links TRBV7-9 with TRBJ2-2; D possibly corresponds to TRBD2 (5 bases). The read ends 3 residues shy of where the CDR3 ends; the end is completed using the germline J gene. The CDR3 spans 11 residues. V shed 11 bases and J shed 8 bases, with 12 bases lying between them. Germline V CDR1 and CDR2: SEHNR, FQNEAQ (reference sequence).